A single sample gave rise to the 12 T cell receptor beta chains below, sequenced in a study of cytomegalovirus exposure and HLA in healthy donors. This PCR relied on a set of 60 Vbeta primers and 13 Jbeta primers. Sequencing used immunoSEQ multiplex PCR; TCRdb keeps in-frame clones, though not all of them. The table records 180,000 or so clones, 75% to 80% of them present only once. Sequencing was done on a sample of PBMCs. The receptors derive from a man aged 35 to 55 in good health and CMV-seropositive.

The chain recombines TRBV7-9 with TRBJ1-1; D unclear. The CDR3 totals 14 residues. The germline V and J ends were trimmed by 2 bases and 2 bases, with 9 bases remaining between them. Germline V gene data show CDR1 as SEHNR and CDR2 as FQNEAQ (reference sequence). CDR3 bases: TGTGCCAGCAGCTTACTCCTACCTAACACTGAAGCTTTCTTT. It codes for CASSLLLPNTEAFF.

The chain combines TRBV6-6 with TRBJ1-2; D is unresolved. The CDR3 extends over 11 amino acids. V was pared by 10 bases and J by 8 bases, with 14 bases between. Per germline, CDR1 MNHNY and CDR2 SVGAGI (reference sequence). The CDR3 DNA follows: TGTGCCACTAACGGCGACACCGGCTACACCTTC. Protein: CATNGDTGYTF.

The V gene is TRBV5-1, the J gene TRBJ2-1; TRBD2 aligns across 14 bases. CDR3 length equals 14 residues. With 5 bases clipped from V and 8 bases from J, the junction kept 3 bases outside the gene matches. In germline, CDR1 is SGHRS, CDR2 YFSETQ. CDR3 DNA: TGCGCCAGCAGAGGGACTAGCGGGAGCCATGAGCAGTTCTTC. Its translation: CASRGTSGSHEQFF.

The V gene is TRBV5-5, the J gene TRBJ2-7; weak D call: TRBD2 (6 bases). The germline V gene encodes CDR1 SGHKS and CDR2 YYEKEE (reference sequence). V lost 4 bases to trimming and J lost 0 bases, with 20 bases between them. The CDR3 is 17 amino acids. This CDR3 is CASSRTAGTLSSYEQYF. CDR3 coding DNA: TGTGCCAGCAGCCGCACAGCCGGGACTCTTAGCTCCTACGAGCAGTACTTC.

J is TRBJ2-7 and V is TRBV6-6; D uncertain. V lost 5 bases, J lost 3 bases, and 8 bases lay in between. Germline V gives CDR1 MNHNY, CDR2 SVGAGI (reference sequence). CDR3 length equals 12 residues. The CDR3 loop reads CASSATNYEQYF. CDR3 nucleotides: TGTGCCAGCAGTGCCACTAACTACGAGCAGTACTTC.

The chain employs TRBV5-1 and TRBJ2-1; 8 bases fit TRBD1. There are 15 residues in the CDR3. With V trimmed by 3 bases and J by 5 bases, 7 bases remained unmatched. Germline V gives CDR1 SGHRS, CDR2 YFSETQ. CDR3 sequence (DNA): TGCGCCAGCAGCTCGGGGACAGGAGTCCACAATGAGCAGTTCTTC. It is translated as CASSSGTGVHNEQFF.

The chain carries TRBV19 and TRBJ2-5; no clear D gene. Germline CDR1 reads LNHDA; CDR2 reads SQIVND (reference sequence). The CDR3 consists of 14 residues. Between the trimmed V and J ends, which lost 1 base and 2 bases, there was a span of 8 bases. The chain's CDR3 is CASSIGAYQETQYF. The CDR3 DNA follows: TGTGCCAGTAGTATAGGGGCCTATCAAGAGACCCAGTACTTC.

This chain connects TRBV28 to TRBJ2-1; the match to TRBD1 covers 8 bases. This CDR3 has 15 amino acids. V was clipped by 5 bases and J by 6 bases; unmatched bases: 9. Per the germline V gene, CDR1 is MDHEN and CDR2 is SYDVKM. CDR3 DNA: TGTGCCAGCAGTACCACCGGGACAGGTCCCAATGAGCAGTTCTTC. Its protein product is CASSTTGTGPNEQFF.

This chain links TRBV6-1 with TRBJ2-7, with 12 bases aligning to TRBD1. Germline assignment: CDR1 MNHNS and CDR2 SASEGT. This CDR3 spans 15 amino acids. V trimming: 6 bases; J trimming: 6 bases; junction bases outside the gene matches: 9. In nucleotides, the CDR3 is TGTGCCAGCAGCGAACAGGGGACAGGGGGCTTCGAGCAGTACTTC. This translates into CASSEQGTGGFEQYF.

The chain joins TRBV28 to TRBJ1-3; 7 nucleotides agree with TRBD1. The ends lost 4 bases at V and 0 bases at J; junction bases unmatched: 6. Germline lookup yields CDR1 MDHEN and CDR2 SYDVKM. The CDR3 loop spans 16 amino acids. This chain's CDR3 is CASSSPGQVSGNTIYF. CDR3 DNA: TGTGCCAGCAGTTCCCCCGGACAGGTCTCTGGAAACACCATATATTTT.

The V call is TRBV10-3, the J call TRBJ2-5; 10 nucleotides line up with TRBD2. V lost 1 base and J lost 2; bases outside the gene matches: 4. CDR1 is ENHRY, CDR2 SYGVKD, per germline. This CDR3 comprises 16 residues. DNA for the CDR3: TGTGCCATCAGTGAGTGGAGGACTAGCGGACAAGAGACCCAGTACTTC. It is translated as CAISEWRTSGQETQYF.

This clone has just a few counts. This CDR3 is CASSSQGVTEAFF. CDR3 nucleotide sequence: TGCGCCAGCAGCTCGCAGGGGGTCACTGAAGCTTTCTTT. This sequence joins TRBV5-1 and TRBJ1-1; 7 nucleotides line up with TRBD1. There are 13 residues in the CDR3. V trimming: 3 bases; J trimming: 4 bases; junction bases outside the gene matches: 3. From germline, CDR1 is SGHRS and CDR2 YFSETQ.